This TCR beta chain was sequenced for a study of cytomegalovirus exposure and HLA in healthy donors. Across the study: A data release that came early held about 89 million unique TCRs from HLA-typed donors.

General study points: A cluster of highly shared sequence variants was likely a sequencing artifact. Both high specificity and high sensitivity reportedly marked the classifier's diagnosis of cytomegalovirus status.

Trimming left V 8 bases short and J 4 bases short, with 20 bases between. From germline, CDR1 is MGHRA and CDR2 YSYEKL. This CDR3 spans 15 amino acids. The PCR had 60 Vbeta and 13 Jbeta primers. Study processing details: Later analysis identified approximately 88 million unique TCR beta chains, approximately 11 million shared. The table came from immunoSEQ multiplex PCR; TCRdb's copy has only in-frame clones and leaves some out. D and trimming were read from the DNA, whereas the V and J calls and clone size are those reported in that table. The profile shows 150,000 to 200,000 clones, roughly 74% of them singletons. As regards this clone: Its antigen is unidentified.

The TCR sequence derives from a woman in her twenties or thirties in good health and CMV-seropositive. Sequencing was done on a sample of PBMCs. The gene calls are TRBV4-1 and TRBJ2-5, with a weak D call TRBD2 (6 bases). This CDR3 is CASGSTRKGGETQYF. The CDR3, as DNA: TGCGCCAGCGGTTCGACTAGAAAGGGTGGAGAGACCCAGTACTTC.